This TCR beta chain was found in a study of cytomegalovirus exposure and HLA in healthy donors. Germline V lookup: CDR1 SNHLY, CDR2 FYNNEI. V lost 2 bases and J 4 bases, leaving 12 bases between the germline ends. The CDR3 is 15 amino acids. Broader study findings: Common viral pathogens (according to a later analysis) appeared linked to several of the most significant clusters. The authors judged a highly shared variant cluster likely a sequencing artifact. CMV antigen specificity was confirmed in vitro for three CMV-associated chains.

Vbeta (60) and Jbeta (13) primers were used in the PCR. Profiled with immunoSEQ multiplex PCR; TCRdb holds only in-frame clones, not every one. The table shows more than 95,000 clones, with 80% to 90% occurring only once. Comments on this clone: As yet, its antigen is unknown.

This TCR was sampled from a woman aged 25 to 39 in good health and CMV-seronegative. The sequencing input was PBMCs. V and J are TRBV2 and TRBJ2-1; the D gene is possibly TRBD2 (7 bases). CDR3 in amino acids: CASSERGAGYNEQFF. The DNA of the CDR3 is TGTGCCAGCAGTGAACGGGGGGCAGGGTACAATGAGCAGTTCTTC.